This TCR beta chain was sequenced for a study of OX40 agonist ivuxolimab in advanced cancers. Study-level points and caveats: Among the lowest peripheral clonal expansion occurred in 0.1-3.0 mg/kg partial responders.

With respect to this clone: No antigen is known for it.

Some clones are missing from TCRdb's copy, which holds only in-frame ones; the method was immunoSEQ multiplex PCR. The sample has about 60,000 clones, roughly 84% seen once. Germline V gene lookup returns CDR1 MGHRA and CDR2 YSYEKL. This CDR3 is built from 16 residues. V lost 1 base and J lost 0, with 10 bases in between. The specimen comprised CD4+ or CD8+ T cells sorted from blood, sampled in a trial of the OX40 agonist ivuxolimab. This TCR came from an adult with an advanced solid tumor such as melanoma, head and neck, liver or kidney cancer. This rearrangement joins TRBV4-1 to TRBJ2-1, with no clear D. In DNA, the CDR3 is TGCGCCAGCAGCCAAGTACGGGTGCTCTCCTACAATGAGCAGTTCTTC. Translation gives CASSQVRVLSYNEQFF.